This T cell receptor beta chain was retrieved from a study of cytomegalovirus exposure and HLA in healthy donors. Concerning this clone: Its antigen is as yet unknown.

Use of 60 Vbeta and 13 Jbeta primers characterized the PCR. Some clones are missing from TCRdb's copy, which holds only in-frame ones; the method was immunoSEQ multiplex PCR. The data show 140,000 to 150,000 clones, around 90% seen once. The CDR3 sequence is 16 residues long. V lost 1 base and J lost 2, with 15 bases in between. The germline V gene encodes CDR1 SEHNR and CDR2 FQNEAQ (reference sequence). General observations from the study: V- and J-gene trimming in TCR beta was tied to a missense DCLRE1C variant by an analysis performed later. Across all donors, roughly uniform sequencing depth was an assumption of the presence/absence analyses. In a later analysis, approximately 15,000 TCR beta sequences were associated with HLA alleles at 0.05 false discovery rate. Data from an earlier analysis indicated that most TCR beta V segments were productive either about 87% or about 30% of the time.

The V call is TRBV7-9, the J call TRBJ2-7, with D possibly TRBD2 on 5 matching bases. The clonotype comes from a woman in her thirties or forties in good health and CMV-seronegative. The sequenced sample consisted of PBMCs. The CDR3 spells CASSLEVLVGAYEQYF. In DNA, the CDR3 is TGTGCCAGCAGCTTAGAGGTCTTGGTCGGGGCCTACGAGCAGTACTTC.